Reported below is one TCR beta chain. Germline CDR1 LNHDA, CDR2 SQIVND (reference sequence). This CDR3 has 12 residues. Trimming took 5 bases from V and 7 from J, leaving 11 bases between them. Per the original methods: From reference gene primer amplification, estimates of nucleated cell counts were derived. The protocol was immunoSEQ multiplex PCR, while the TCRdb copy is restricted to in-frame clones and leaves out a portion. V and J calls and clone size follow that table, whereas D and trimming were derived from the DNA. Among 150,000 or so clones, roughly 81% were seen once, and the ten largest hold more than 8.5%. These data originate in a study of blood T cell repertoires in COVID-19. At the level of the study: Sites across the United States, Italy and Spain contributed samples from acute and convalescent COVID-19.

What was sequenced was peripheral blood. The chain uses TRBV19 and TRBJ2-5; D might be TRBD1 (5 bases). This clonotype was obtained from a woman in her forties or fifties with active or convalescent COVID-19. The CDR3 nucleotides read TGTGCCAGTAGTCCCGGAACAGGGACCCAGTACTTC. Amino acid sequence: CASSPGTGTQYF.